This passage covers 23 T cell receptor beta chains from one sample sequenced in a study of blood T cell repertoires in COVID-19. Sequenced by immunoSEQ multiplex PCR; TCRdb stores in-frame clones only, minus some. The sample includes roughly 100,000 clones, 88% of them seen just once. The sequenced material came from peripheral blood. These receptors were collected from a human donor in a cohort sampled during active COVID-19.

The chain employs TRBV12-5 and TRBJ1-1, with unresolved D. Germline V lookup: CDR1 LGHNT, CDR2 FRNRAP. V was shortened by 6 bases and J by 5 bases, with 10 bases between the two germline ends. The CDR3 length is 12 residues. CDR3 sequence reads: CASGRARTEAFF. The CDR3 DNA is TGTGCTAGTGGCCGTGCTAGGACTGAAGCTTTCTTT.

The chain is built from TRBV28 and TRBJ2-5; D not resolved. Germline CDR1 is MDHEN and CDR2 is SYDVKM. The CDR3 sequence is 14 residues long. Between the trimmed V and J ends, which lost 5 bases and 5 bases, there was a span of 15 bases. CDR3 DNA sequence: TGTGCCAGCAGTAAGCCCAATCCCAGGGAGACCCAGTACTTC. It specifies CASSKPNPRETQYF.

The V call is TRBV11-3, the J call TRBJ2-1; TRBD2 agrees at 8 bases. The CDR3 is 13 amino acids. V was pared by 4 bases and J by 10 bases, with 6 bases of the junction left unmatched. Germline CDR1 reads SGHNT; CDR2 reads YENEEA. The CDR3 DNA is TGTGCCAGCAGCTCCCGGGGACTAGGGGAGCAGTTCTTC. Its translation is CASSSRGLGEQFF. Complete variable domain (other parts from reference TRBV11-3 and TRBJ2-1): EAGVVQSPRYKIIEKKQPVAFWCNPISGHNTLYWYLQNLGQGPELLIRYENEEAVDDSQLPKDRFSAERLKGVDSTLKIQPAELGDSAVYLCASSSRGLGEQFFGPGTRLTVL.

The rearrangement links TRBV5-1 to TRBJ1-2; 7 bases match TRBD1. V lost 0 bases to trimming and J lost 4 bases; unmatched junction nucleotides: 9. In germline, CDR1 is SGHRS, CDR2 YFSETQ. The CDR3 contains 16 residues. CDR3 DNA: TGCGCCAGCAGCTTGGCTTTCCCGAGGACAGGCTATGGCTACACCTTC. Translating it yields CASSLAFPRTGYGYTF.

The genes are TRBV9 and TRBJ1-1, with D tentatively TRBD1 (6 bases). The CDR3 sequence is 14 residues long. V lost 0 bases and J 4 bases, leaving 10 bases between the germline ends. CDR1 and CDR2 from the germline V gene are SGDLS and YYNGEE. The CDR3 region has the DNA TGTGCCAGCAGCGTAGACCAGGGGTCCACTGAAGCTTTCTTT. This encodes CASSVDQGSTEAFF.

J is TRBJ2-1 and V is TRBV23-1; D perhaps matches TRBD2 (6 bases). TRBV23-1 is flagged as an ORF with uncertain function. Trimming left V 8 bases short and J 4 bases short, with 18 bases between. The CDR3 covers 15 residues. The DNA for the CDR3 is TGCGCCAGCGCCTTGAATGGGGCGGGGTACAATGAGCAGTTCTTC. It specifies CASALNGAGYNEQFF.

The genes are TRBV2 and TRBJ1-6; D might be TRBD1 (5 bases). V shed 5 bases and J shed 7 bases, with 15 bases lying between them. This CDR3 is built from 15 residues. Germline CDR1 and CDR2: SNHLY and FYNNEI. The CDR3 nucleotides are TGTGCCAGCAGTCCTGACAGTTCCGGAAATTCACCCCTCCACTTT. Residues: CASSPDSSGNSPLHF.

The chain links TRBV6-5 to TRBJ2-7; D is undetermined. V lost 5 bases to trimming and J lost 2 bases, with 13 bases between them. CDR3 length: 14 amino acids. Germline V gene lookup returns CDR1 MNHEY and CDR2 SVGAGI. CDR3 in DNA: TGTGCCAGCAGTCATACCGGGTCCACCTACGAGCAGTACTTC. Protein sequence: CASSHTGSTYEQYF.

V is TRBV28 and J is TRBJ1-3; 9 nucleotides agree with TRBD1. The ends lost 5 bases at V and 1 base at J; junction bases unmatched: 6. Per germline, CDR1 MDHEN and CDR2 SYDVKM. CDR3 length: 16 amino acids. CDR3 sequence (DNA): TGTGCCAGCAGTCCGACAGGGGGAAGTTCTGGAAACACCATATATTTT. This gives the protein CASSPTGGSSGNTIYF.

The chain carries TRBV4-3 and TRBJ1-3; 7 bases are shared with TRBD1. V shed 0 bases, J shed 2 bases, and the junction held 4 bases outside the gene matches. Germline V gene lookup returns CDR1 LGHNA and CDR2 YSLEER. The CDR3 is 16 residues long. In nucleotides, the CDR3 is TGCGCCAGCAGCCAAGAACACAGGGGAACTGGAAACACCATATATTTT. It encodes CASSQEHRGTGNTIYF.

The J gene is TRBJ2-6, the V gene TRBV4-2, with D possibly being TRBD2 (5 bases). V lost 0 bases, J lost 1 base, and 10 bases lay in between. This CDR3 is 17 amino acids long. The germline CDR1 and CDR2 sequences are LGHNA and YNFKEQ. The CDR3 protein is CASSQEGAGSGANVLTF. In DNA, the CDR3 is TGTGCCAGCAGCCAAGAGGGAGCAGGATCTGGGGCCAACGTCCTGACTTTC.

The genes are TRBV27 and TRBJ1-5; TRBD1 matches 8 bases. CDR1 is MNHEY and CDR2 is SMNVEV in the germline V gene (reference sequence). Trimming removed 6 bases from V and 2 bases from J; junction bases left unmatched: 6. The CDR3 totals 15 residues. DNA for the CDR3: TGTGCCAGCAGCGACAGGGGTTTCGGCAATCAGCCCCAGCATTTT. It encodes CASSDRGFGNQPQHF.

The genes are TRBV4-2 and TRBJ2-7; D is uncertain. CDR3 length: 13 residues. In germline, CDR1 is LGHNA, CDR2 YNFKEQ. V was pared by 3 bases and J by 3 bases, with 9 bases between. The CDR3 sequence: CASSHFRVYEQYF. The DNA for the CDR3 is TGTGCCAGCAGCCACTTCCGGGTCTACGAGCAGTACTTC.

Here the CDR3 reads CASSLVRGGGDEQYF. The CDR3 region has the DNA TGTGCCAGCAGCTTAGTCCGCGGGGGTGGGGACGAGCAGTACTTC. The chain is built from TRBV7-9 and TRBJ2-7; 7 nucleotides line up with TRBD2. The CDR3 loop spans 15 amino acids. CDR1 SEHNR and CDR2 FQNEAQ come from the germline V gene (reference sequence). V lost 1 base to trimming and J lost 5 bases; unmatched junction nucleotides: 8.

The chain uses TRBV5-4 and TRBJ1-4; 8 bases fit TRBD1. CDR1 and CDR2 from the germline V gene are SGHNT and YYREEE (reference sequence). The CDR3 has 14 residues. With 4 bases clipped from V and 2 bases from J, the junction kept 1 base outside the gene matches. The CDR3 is CASSRQGTNEKLFF. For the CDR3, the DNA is TGTGCCAGCAGCCGACAGGGGACTAATGAAAAACTGTTTTTT.

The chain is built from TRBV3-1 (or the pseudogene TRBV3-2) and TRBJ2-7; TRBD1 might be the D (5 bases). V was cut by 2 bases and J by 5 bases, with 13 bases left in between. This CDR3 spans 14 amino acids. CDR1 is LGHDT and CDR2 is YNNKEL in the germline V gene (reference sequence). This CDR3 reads CASSQLQGLHEQYF. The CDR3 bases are TGTGCCAGCAGCCAACTTCAGGGTCTTCACGAGCAGTACTTC.

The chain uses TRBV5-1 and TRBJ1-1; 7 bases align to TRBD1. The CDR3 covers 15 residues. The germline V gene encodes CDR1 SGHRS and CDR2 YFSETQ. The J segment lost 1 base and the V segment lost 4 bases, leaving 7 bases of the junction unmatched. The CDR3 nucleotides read TGCGCCAGCAGCCCTTGGACAGGTGGGAACACTGAAGCTTTCTTT. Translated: CASSPWTGGNTEAFF. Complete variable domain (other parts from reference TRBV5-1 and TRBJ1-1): KAGVTQTPRYLIKTRGQQVTLSCSPISGHRSVSWYQQTPGQGLQFLFEYFSETQRNKGNFPGRFSGRQFSNSRSEMNVSTLELGDSALYLCASSPWTGGNTEAFFGQGTRLTVV.

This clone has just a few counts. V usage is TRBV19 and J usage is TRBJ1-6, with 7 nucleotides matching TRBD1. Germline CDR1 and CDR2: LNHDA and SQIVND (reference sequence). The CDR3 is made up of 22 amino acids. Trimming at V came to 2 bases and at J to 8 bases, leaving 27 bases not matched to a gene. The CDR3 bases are TGTGCCAGTAGTATATCCGACAGGGAATATCTTTACTATAGGGGGTGGTATTCACCCCTCCACTTT. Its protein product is CASSISDREYLYYRGWYSPLHF. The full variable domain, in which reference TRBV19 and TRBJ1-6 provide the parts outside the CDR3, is DGGITQSPKYLFRKEGQNVTLSCEQNLNHDAMYWYRQDPGQGLRLIYYSQIVNDFQKGDIAEGYSVSREKKESFPLTVTSAQKNPTAFYLCASSISDREYLYYRGWYSPLHFGNGTRLTVT.

This CDR3 reads CASSRTSGFSYEQYF. CDR3 nucleotide sequence: TGTGCCAGTAGTAGGACTAGCGGATTCTCCTACGAGCAGTACTTC. The chain employs TRBV19 and TRBJ2-7, with 10 bases aligning to TRBD2. V shed 4 bases and J 0 bases; nucleotides not matched to a gene: 3. The CDR3 covers 15 residues. Per the germline V gene, CDR1 is LNHDA and CDR2 is SQIVND (reference sequence).

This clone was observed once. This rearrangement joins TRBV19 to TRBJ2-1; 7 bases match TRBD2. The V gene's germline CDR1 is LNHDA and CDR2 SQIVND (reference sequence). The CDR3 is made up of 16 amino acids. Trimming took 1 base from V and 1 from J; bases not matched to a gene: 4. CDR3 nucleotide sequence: TGTGCCAGTAGTATAGTGGCGGGAGTGTCCTACAATGAGCAGTTCTTC. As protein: CASSIVAGVSYNEQFF.

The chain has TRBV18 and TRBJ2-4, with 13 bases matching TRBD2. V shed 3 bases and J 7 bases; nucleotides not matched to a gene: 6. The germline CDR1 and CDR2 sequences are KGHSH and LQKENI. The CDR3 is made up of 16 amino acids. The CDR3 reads CASSPMGLAGSNIQYF. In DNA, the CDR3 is TGTGCCAGCTCACCTATGGGACTAGCGGGGTCGAACATTCAGTACTTC.

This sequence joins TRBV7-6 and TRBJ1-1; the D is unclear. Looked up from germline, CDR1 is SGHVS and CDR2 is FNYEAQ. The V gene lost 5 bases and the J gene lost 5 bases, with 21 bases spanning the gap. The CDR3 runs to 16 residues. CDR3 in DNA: TGTGCCAGCAGCACACAGAGGAGGGAAGGACGGACTGAAGCTTTCTTT. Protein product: CASSTQRREGRTEAFF. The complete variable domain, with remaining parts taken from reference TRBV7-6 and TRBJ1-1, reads GAGVSQSPRYKVTKRGQDVALRCDPISGHVSLYWYRQALGQGPEFLTYFNYEAQQDKSGLPNDRFSAERPEGSISTLTIQRTEQRDSAMYRCASSTQRREGRTEAFFGQGTRLTVV.

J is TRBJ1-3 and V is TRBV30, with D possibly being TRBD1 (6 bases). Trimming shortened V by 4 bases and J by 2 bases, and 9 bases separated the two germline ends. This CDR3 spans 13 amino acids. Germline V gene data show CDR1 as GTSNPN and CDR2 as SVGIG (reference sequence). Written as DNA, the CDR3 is TGTGCCTGGACCAGGGGTACTGGAAACACCATATATTTT. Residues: CAWTRGTGNTIYF.